Presented here are 28 T cell receptor beta chains from one specimen sequenced in a study of shared clonotypes between healthy human individuals. Profiled with immunoSEQ multiplex PCR; TCRdb holds only in-frame clones, not every one. The table lists around 1.6 million clones, 95% to 99% of them singletons, with 0.45% in the top ten. Material for sequencing was naive CD4+ T cells sorted from blood. The subset was: CD45RA+ positively selected. These receptors all stem from a man aged 30-40 years in good health.

J is TRBJ2-5 and V is TRBV4-3; the D call may be TRBD1 or TRBD2 (5 bases each). V lost 4 bases and J 5 bases, leaving 20 bases between the germline ends. The CDR3 runs 16 residues. From germline, CDR1 is LGHNA and CDR2 YSLEER. CDR3 bases: TGCGCCAGCAGCCGGGGGATGATGAGTCCCGGCGAGACCCAGTACTTC. This gives the protein CASSRGMMSPGETQYF.

The rearrangement joins TRBV4-2 to TRBJ2-1, with TRBD2 matching over 13 bases. The CDR3 is 20 residues long. Looked up from germline, CDR1 is LGHNA and CDR2 is YNFKEQ. J was trimmed by 5 bases and V by 1 base; bases with no gene match: 14. CDR3 in amino acids: CASSQVRPGLAGNGHNEQFF. CDR3 DNA sequence: TGTGCCAGCAGCCAAGTCCGACCGGGACTAGCGGGAAACGGTCACAATGAGCAGTTCTTC.

The chain joins TRBV10-3 to TRBJ2-2; D might be TRBD2 (6 bases). Germline V gene lookup returns CDR1 ENHRY and CDR2 SYGVKD. This CDR3 has 16 amino acids. Trimming removed 4 bases from V and 6 bases from J, with 18 bases in between. The CDR3 loop reads CAISGLVVGAPGELFF. CDR3 sequence (DNA): TGTGCCATCAGTGGACTAGTGGTCGGGGCGCCCGGGGAGCTGTTTTTT.

CDR3 region: CASSPLGRGANVLTF. The CDR3 DNA reads TGCGCCAGCAGCCCCCTGGGGAGAGGGGCCAACGTCCTGACTTTC. V gene TRBV4-1 combines with J gene TRBJ2-6; D is possibly TRBD2 (5 bases). The CDR3 extends over 15 amino acids. V lost 4 bases to trimming and J lost 4 bases, with 11 bases between them. Looked up from germline, CDR1 is MGHRA and CDR2 is YSYEKL.

The V call is TRBV19, the J call TRBJ2-2, with a weak D call TRBD2 (5 bases). V lost 3 bases and J lost 0, with 8 bases in between. The germline V gene has CDR1 LNHDA and CDR2 SQIVND (reference sequence). This CDR3 has 15 residues. The CDR3 DNA sequence: TGTGCCAGTAGTATCACGGGAACGAACACCGGGGAGCTGTTTTTT. Its translation: CASSITGTNTGELFF.

The chain couples TRBV11-2 to TRBJ1-2; D might be TRBD1 (5 bases). The CDR3 length is 15 residues. Trimming took off 0 bases at V and 5 bases at J, with 13 bases between the two ends. Germline V gene lookup returns CDR1 SGHAT and CDR2 FQNNGV. The CDR3: CASSLETTRGYGYTF. The CDR3 DNA is TGTGCCAGCAGCTTAGAGACAACTAGGGGATATGGCTACACCTTC.

The chain couples TRBV5-1 to TRBJ2-3; 13 bases are shared with TRBD2. From germline, CDR1 is SGHRS and CDR2 YFSETQ. This CDR3 comprises 19 residues. The J segment lost 4 bases and the V segment lost 4 bases, leaving 15 bases of the junction unmatched. The CDR3 sequence is CASSHHRTSGRAGADTQYF. The CDR3 coding sequence is TGCGCCAGCAGCCACCACCGAACTAGCGGGAGGGCCGGGGCAGATACGCAGTATTTT. Using reference TRBV5-1 and TRBJ2-3 for the parts outside the CDR3, the full variable domain is KAGVTQTPRYLIKTRGQQVTLSCSPISGHRSVSWYQQTPGQGLQFLFEYFSETQRNKGNFPGRFSGRQFSNSRSEMNVSTLELGDSALYLCASSHHRTSGRAGADTQYFGPGTRLTVL.

The chain has TRBV25-1 and TRBJ2-2, with D unclear. The CDR3 consists of 13 residues. Trimming took off 4 bases at V and 3 bases at J, with 6 bases between the two ends. Per the germline V gene, CDR1 is MGHDK and CDR2 is SYGVNS. The DNA of the CDR3 is TGTGCCAGCAGTGGTCAATACACCGGGGAGCTGTTTTTT. Protein product: CASSGQYTGELFF. The full variable domain, rest sourced from reference TRBV25-1 and TRBJ2-2, is EADIYQTPRYLVIGTGKKITLECSQTMGHDKMYWYQQDPGMELHLIHYSYGVNSTEKGDLSSESTVSRIRTEHFPLTLESARPSHTSQYLCASSGQYTGELFFGEGSRLTVL.

Here the CDR3 DNA reads TGCAGCGTTGGGACAGGGACCGTGAACACTGAAGCTTTCTTT. This encodes CSVGTGTVNTEAFF. This chain joins TRBV29-1 and TRBJ1-1, with 8 bases identical to TRBD1. Germline loops: CDR1 SQVTM, CDR2 ANQGSEA. V was clipped by 4 bases and J by 0 bases; unmatched bases: 4. CDR3 length: 14 residues.

The chain uses TRBV5-1 and TRBJ2-1, with 11 bases identical to TRBD2. Germline loops: CDR1 SGHRS, CDR2 YFSETQ. After removal of 2 bases from V and 0 bases from J, the junction contained 4 bases not matched to a gene. This CDR3 has 17 amino acids. The CDR3 nucleotides read TGCGCCAGCAGCTTAGAACTAGCGGGGGCCTCCTACAATGAGCAGTTCTTC. This gives the protein CASSLELAGASYNEQFF.

V and J are TRBV6-5 and TRBJ2-7; TRBD2 is a possible D gene (7 bases). CDR1 and CDR2 from the germline V gene are MNHEY and SVGAGI. V lost 4 bases to trimming and J lost 4 bases, with 14 bases between them. The CDR3 contains 14 residues. CDR3 coding DNA: TGTGCCAGCAGTTCGGGGGCGGGAGTTTACGAGCAGTACTTC. Residues: CASSSGAGVYEQYF.

The chain is built from TRBV11-2 and TRBJ2-7; D unclear. This CDR3 is 14 amino acids long. Germline assignment: CDR1 SGHAT and CDR2 FQNNGV. Trimming stripped 1 base from V and 4 bases from J, with 11 bases between. The CDR3 is CASSLVPPLYEQYF. CDR3 nucleotide sequence: TGTGCCAGCAGCTTAGTCCCCCCCCTTTACGAGCAGTACTTC.

The chain combines TRBV27 with TRBJ1-3; D gene unclear. Trimming shortened V by 2 bases and J by 2 bases, and 10 bases separated the two germline ends. Per germline, CDR1 MNHEY and CDR2 SMNVEV (reference sequence). The CDR3 runs to 15 residues. The CDR3 sequence is CASSLARRAGNTIYF. The DNA of the CDR3 is TGTGCCAGCAGTTTAGCCCGGAGGGCTGGAAACACCATATATTTT.

V usage is TRBV5-1 and J usage is TRBJ1-1; D gene uncertain. CDR3 length equals 14 residues. Germline V lookup: CDR1 SGHRS, CDR2 YFSETQ. The V end lost 4 bases, the J end lost 3 bases, and 13 bases lay between the germline ends. The DNA of the CDR3 is TGCGCCAGCAGCCCGACAAAGAGCGACACTGAAGCTTTCTTT. It translates to CASSPTKSDTEAFF.

Here the CDR3 DNA reads TGTGCCAGCAGTTTAAGGGGGGGGCCGAACTATGGCTACACCTTC. This encodes CASSLRGGPNYGYTF. The chain links TRBV28 to TRBJ1-2, with D possibly matching TRBD1 (6 bases). Germline loops: CDR1 MDHEN, CDR2 SYDVKM. This CDR3 has 15 amino acids. Trimming took 2 bases from V and 2 from J, leaving 12 bases between them.

This chain connects TRBV9 to TRBJ2-7, with D perhaps TRBD2 (5 bases). Germline CDR1 reads SGDLS; CDR2 reads YYNGEE. The V gene lost 0 bases and the J gene lost 0 bases, with 10 bases spanning the gap. This CDR3 contains 15 residues. The CDR3 DNA is TGTGCCAGCAGCGTAGGACTTGGGAGCTCCTACGAGCAGTACTTC. This gives the protein CASSVGLGSSYEQYF.

The chain carries TRBV28 and TRBJ2-5; D remains ambiguous. The CDR3 totals 16 residues. V lost 3 bases and J 4 bases, leaving 18 bases between the germline ends. Germline V gives CDR1 MDHEN, CDR2 SYDVKM. The CDR3 DNA follows: TGTGCCAGCAGTTTTTTAGCAGGTACCTCCGGAGAGACCCAGTACTTC. Its protein product is CASSFLAGTSGETQYF. Full variable domain (remainder filled in from reference TRBV28 and TRBJ2-5): DVKVTQSSRYLVKRTGEKVFLECVQDMDHENMFWYRQDPGLGLRLIYFSYDVKMKEKGDIPEGYSVSREKKERFSLILESASTNQTSMYLCASSFLAGTSGETQYFGPGTRLLVL.

The gene calls are TRBV9 and TRBJ1-1, with D maybe TRBD1 (5 bases). CDR1 and CDR2 from the germline V gene are SGDLS and YYNGEE. With 3 bases removed from V and 1 base from J, the gap between germline ends came to 16 bases. CDR3 length: 16 amino acids. This chain's CDR3 is CASSAEHTGGNTEAFF. DNA of the CDR3: TGTGCCAGCAGCGCCGAACACACGGGGGGGAACACTGAAGCTTTCTTT.

The chain carries TRBV5-3 and TRBJ2-7; D may be TRBD1 (7 bases). TRBV5-3 is an open reading frame, and its role is uncertain. The CDR3 contains 12 residues. With 8 bases removed from V and 3 bases from J, the gap between germline ends came to 12 bases. The CDR3 loop reads CASHQGGYEQYF. DNA for the CDR3: TGTGCCAGTCACCAGGGGGGCTACGAGCAGTACTTC.

This sequence joins TRBV29-1 and TRBJ1-1; possibly TRBD1 for D (6 bases). CDR1 and CDR2 (germline): SQVTM, ANQGSEA. Trimming pared 6 bases from V and 1 base from J, leaving 9 bases between. The CDR3 loop spans 12 amino acids. CDR3 amino acids: CSVPRGNTEAFF. In DNA, the CDR3 is TGCAGCGTACCCAGGGGGAACACTGAAGCTTTCTTT. The variable domain in full, with the rest retrieved from reference TRBV29-1 and TRBJ1-1, is SAVISQKPSRDICQRGTSLTIQCQVDSQVTMMFWYRQQPGQSLTLIATANQGSEATYESGFVIDKFPISRPNLTFSTLTVSNMSPEDSSIYLCSVPRGNTEAFFGQGTRLTVV.

The rearrangement joins TRBV7-9 to TRBJ2-3; 9 bases align to TRBD2. The V segment lost 1 base and the J segment 4 bases; nucleotides outside the gene matches: 6. This CDR3 has 16 residues. Germline CDR1 and CDR2: SEHNR and FQNEAQ (reference sequence). CDR3 residues: CASSLDAGGPSDTQYF. CDR3 DNA sequence: TGTGCCAGCAGCTTAGACGCGGGAGGGCCTTCAGATACGCAGTATTTT.

The rearrangement joins TRBV4-3 to TRBJ2-7, with TRBD1 as a possible D gene (6 bases). This CDR3 spans 13 amino acids. CDR1 is LGHNA, CDR2 YSLEER, per germline. V lost 4 bases and J 1 base, leaving 8 bases between the germline ends. This chain's CDR3 is CASSRGRSYEQYF. The CDR3 region has the DNA TGCGCCAGCAGCCGGGGGCGTTCCTACGAGCAGTACTTC.

The V and J genes are TRBV9 and TRBJ2-5; 8 bases line up with TRBD1. The CDR3 runs 14 residues. After removal of 3 bases from V and 3 bases from J, the junction contained 4 bases not matched to a gene. CDR1 and CDR2 from the germline V gene are SGDLS and YYNGEE. CDR3 amino acids: CASSATGVKETQYF. The DNA for the CDR3 is TGTGCCAGCAGCGCGACAGGGGTTAAAGAGACCCAGTACTTC.

This rearrangement joins TRBV14 to TRBJ2-1; D unclear. The CDR3 consists of 16 residues. Germline V gives CDR1 SGHDN, CDR2 FVKESK. The V end lost 5 bases, the J end lost 0 bases, and 14 bases lay between the germline ends. CDR3 sequence reads: CASSVKTPRSYNEQFF. The CDR3 DNA is TGTGCCAGCAGCGTTAAGACTCCCCGCTCCTACAATGAGCAGTTCTTC.

To note about this clone: The sample contains more than one DNA sequence encoding this CDR3. The chain employs TRBV29-1 and TRBJ1-4; unclear D gene. The germline V gene encodes CDR1 SQVTM and CDR2 ANQGSEA. V lost 4 bases to trimming and J lost 5 bases, with 5 bases between them. The CDR3 has 11 residues. Here the CDR3 DNA reads TGCAGCGTTGGTTTAAATGAAAAACTGTTTTTT. This codes for CSVGLNEKLFF. Full variable domain (rest looked up from reference TRBV29-1 and TRBJ1-4): SAVISQKPSRDICQRGTSLTIQCQVDSQVTMMFWYRQQPGQSLTLIATANQGSEATYESGFVIDKFPISRPNLTFSTLTVSNMSPEDSSIYLCSVGLNEKLFFGSGTQLSVL.

The chain links TRBV11-2 to TRBJ2-3, with 9 bases matching TRBD2. Germline V gives CDR1 SGHAT, CDR2 FQNNGV. This CDR3 is built from 17 residues. Germline trimming cut 1 base from V and 2 bases from J; bases unmatched to any gene: 7. CDR3 nucleotides: TGTGCCAGCAGCTTAGCGGCTAGCGGGACACTCACAGATACGCAGTATTTT. This encodes CASSLAASGTLTDTQYF. The whole variable domain, filled in from reference TRBV11-2 and TRBJ2-3, reads EAGVAQSPRYKIIEKRQSVAFWCNPISGHATLYWYQQILGQGPKLLIQFQNNGVVDDSQLPKDRFSAERLKGVDSTLKIQPAKLEDSAVYLCASSLAASGTLTDTQYFGPGTRLTVL.

The rearrangement joins TRBV6-5 to TRBJ1-1; D remains ambiguous. The CDR3 loop spans 14 amino acids. V lost 6 bases to trimming and J lost 1 base, with 12 bases between them. Germline V gene sequence: CDR1 MNHEY, CDR2 SVGAGI. CDR3 protein: CASRTGHPNTEAFF. The DNA for the CDR3 is TGTGCCAGCAGGACTGGGCACCCGAACACTGAAGCTTTCTTT.

A few counts support this clone. The chain joins TRBV7-3 to TRBJ2-7, with 8 bases fitting TRBD1. Germline V gives CDR1 SGHTA, CDR2 FQGTGA. The CDR3 consists of 13 residues. V gave up 5 bases and J gave up 7 bases; unmatched junction bases: 7. The CDR3 reads CASSAGTGREQYF. The CDR3 DNA follows: TGTGCCAGCAGCGCCGGGACAGGCAGAGAGCAGTACTTC. The full variable domain, in which reference TRBV7-3 and TRBJ2-7 provide the parts outside the CDR3, is GAGVSQTPSNKVTEKGKYVELRCDPISGHTALYWYRQSLGQGPEFLIYFQGTGAADDSGLPNDRFFAVRPEGSVSTLKIQRTERGDSAVYLCASSAGTGREQYFGPGTRLTVT.